The 27 T cell receptor beta chains below were found in one sample sequenced in a study of control samples from healthy donors and cancer patients. Data came from immunoSEQ multiplex PCR; TCRdb stores just in-frame clones and leaves some out. The data show some 120,000 clones, roughly 91% seen once. Sequencing input: blood. All receptors derive from a woman between 70 and 85 years old in good health.

The chain links TRBV4-2 to TRBJ1-3; D is perhaps TRBD1 (5 bases). The CDR3 totals 15 residues. The V and J ends lost 1 base and 4 bases respectively, with 11 bases between them. Per the germline V gene, CDR1 is LGHNA and CDR2 is YNFKEQ. For the CDR3, the DNA is TGTGCCAGCAGCCAAGTAGTCAGGGCGGGAAACACCATATATTTT. It translates to CASSQVVRAGNTIYF.

The sample holds one count of this clone. V is TRBV2 and J is TRBJ2-4; no clear D. The V end was cut by 4 bases, the J end by 6 bases, with 10 bases between. Germline loops: CDR1 SNHLY, CDR2 FYNNEI. The CDR3 loop spans 13 amino acids. CDR3 sequence reads: CASSGMTANIQYF. The CDR3 nucleotides read TGTGCCAGCAGTGGGATGACCGCAAACATTCAGTACTTC.

This rearrangement joins TRBV3-1 (or the pseudogene TRBV3-2) to TRBJ1-5, with D perhaps matching TRBD1 (6 bases). The CDR3 is 15 residues long. The V and J ends lost 0 bases and 3 bases respectively, with 9 bases between them. Germline CDR1 LGHDT, CDR2 YNNKEL (reference sequence). CDR3 DNA: TGTGCCAGCAGCCAAGATTGGACAGCCAATCAGCCCCAGCATTTT. This translates into CASSQDWTANQPQHF.

This chain connects TRBV28 to TRBJ1-3; 7 positions match TRBD1. The germline gives CDR1 MDHEN, CDR2 SYDVKM. The CDR3 runs to 15 residues. Unmatched junction bases numbered 6, after V lost 3 bases and J lost 4 bases. In DNA form, the CDR3 reads TGTGCCAGCAGTTTGGTAGGGGGCGAGGGAAACACCATATATTTT. Its translation is CASSLVGGEGNTIYF.

The V call is TRBV4-3, the J call TRBJ1-2; TRBD1 matches 9 bases. The V gene's germline CDR1 is LGHNA and CDR2 YSLEER. The trim removed 0 bases at V and 4 bases at J, leaving 0 bases unmatched. The CDR3 is made up of 14 amino acids. As DNA, the CDR3 is TGCGCCAGCAGCCAAGAGACAGGGGGCTATGGCTACACCTTC. Translated: CASSQETGGYGYTF.

The DNA for the CDR3 is TGTGCCAGCAGCTTAGGTTCTGAAGCTTTCTTT. Encoded protein: CASSLGSEAFF. The rearrangement links TRBV13 to TRBJ1-1; D remains unclear. With 0 bases removed from V and 6 bases from J, the gap between germline ends came to 2 bases. This CDR3 is built from 11 residues. Germline CDR1 PRHDT, CDR2 FYEKMQ (reference sequence).

This clone was counted a single time. The chain employs TRBV29-1 and TRBJ2-3; perhaps TRBD1 as D (7 bases). V lost 6 bases, J lost 5 bases, and 15 bases lay in between. CDR1 is SQVTM and CDR2 is ANQGSEA in the germline V gene. This CDR3 is 13 amino acids long. The CDR3 DNA reads as TGCAGCGTCCGCAGGGGGGCTGGAGATACGCAGTATTTT. Translated: CSVRRGAGDTQYF.

The V gene is TRBV27, the J gene TRBJ1-2; possibly TRBD1 for D (6 bases). This CDR3 spans 16 amino acids. CDR1 is MNHEY and CDR2 is SMNVEV in the germline V gene (reference sequence). Trimming left V 7 bases short and J 4 bases short, with 22 bases between. This CDR3 reads CASKAVGQGLGYGYTF. In DNA form, the CDR3 reads TGTGCCAGCAAAGCGGTGGGCCAGGGGTTAGGCTATGGCTACACCTTC.

This CDR3 is CASSQRGADRGNYGYTF. The CDR3 DNA follows: TGCGCCAGCAGCCAAAGGGGGGCGGACAGGGGGAACTATGGCTACACCTTC. The chain employs TRBV4-1 and TRBJ1-2, with 10 bases that match TRBD1. This CDR3 has 17 amino acids. Germline V gene data show CDR1 as MGHRA and CDR2 as YSYEKL. V was clipped by 2 bases and J by 2 bases; unmatched bases: 8.

This chain connects TRBV12-3 or TRBV12-4 to TRBJ1-5; the match to TRBD1 covers 9 bases. The CDR3 has 13 residues. V lost 6 bases, J lost 6 bases, and 3 bases stayed unmatched. CDR3 nucleotide sequence: TGTGCCAGCAGGCGGACAGGGGTTCAGCCCCAGCATTTT. This gives the protein CASRRTGVQPQHF.

This clone was seen only once. V is TRBV7-2 and J is TRBJ1-1; D is unresolved. The germline gives CDR1 SGHTA, CDR2 FQGNSA. With 2 bases removed from V and 4 bases from J, the gap between germline ends came to 8 bases. The CDR3 loop spans 13 amino acids. CDR3 amino acids: CASSLPGSTEAFF. In nucleotides, the CDR3 is TGTGCCAGCAGCTTACCGGGTTCCACTGAAGCTTTCTTT.

The V call is TRBV5-4, the J call TRBJ1-2, with TRBD1 matching 7 bases. The length of the CDR3 is 14 residues. CDR1 and CDR2 from the germline V gene are SGHNT and YYREEE (reference sequence). Trimming took 4 bases from V and 5 from J; bases not matched to a gene: 8. The CDR3 bases are TGTGCCAGCAGCCCGGACAGGAATAGTTATGGCTACACCTTC. This gives the protein CASSPDRNSYGYTF.

This clone showed up just a few times. This chain links TRBV27 with TRBJ2-7; 7 nucleotides line up with TRBD1. CDR3 length: 11 amino acids. Trimming took 6 bases from V and 4 from J; bases not matched to a gene: 0. From germline, CDR1 is MNHEY and CDR2 SMNVEV (reference sequence). This CDR3 reads CASRTGYEQYF. Written as DNA, the CDR3 is TGTGCCAGCAGGACAGGGTACGAGCAGTACTTC.

V is TRBV27 and J is TRBJ2-1; D ambiguous. Germline V CDR1 and CDR2: MNHEY, SMNVEV (reference sequence). V was pared by 5 bases and J by 11 bases, with 13 bases between. The CDR3 spans 12 residues. The CDR3 is CASSLMPPQQFF. Here the CDR3 DNA reads TGTGCCAGCAGTCTTATGCCCCCTCAGCAGTTCTTC.

The chain couples TRBV18 to TRBJ1-5, with TRBD1 as a possible D gene (6 bases). With 3 bases removed from V and 1 base from J, the gap between germline ends came to 10 bases. This CDR3 has 15 amino acids. CDR1 and CDR2 (germline): KGHSH, LQKENI. This CDR3 is CASSPRGDSNQPQHF. The CDR3 bases are TGTGCCAGCTCACCTAGGGGGGACAGCAATCAGCCCCAGCATTTT.

The rearrangement joins TRBV9 to TRBJ1-1, with no clear D. Trimming left V 8 bases short and J 1 base short, with 15 bases between. Germline V gene sequence: CDR1 SGDLS, CDR2 YYNGEE. CDR3 length equals 14 residues. The CDR3 region is CASAGRFGNTEAFF. DNA for the CDR3: TGTGCCAGTGCTGGACGTTTTGGGAACACTGAAGCTTTCTTT.

This rearrangement joins TRBV7-2 to TRBJ1-3, with D unclear. With 1 base removed from V and 0 bases from J, the gap between germline ends came to 10 bases. This CDR3 comprises 16 residues. Per the germline V gene, CDR1 is SGHTA and CDR2 is FQGNSA. CDR3 DNA: TGTGCCAGCAGCTTAGTTGGGGTTAACTCTGGAAACACCATATATTTT. As protein: CASSLVGVNSGNTIYF.

The genes are TRBV3-1 (or the pseudogene TRBV3-2) and TRBJ2-5; D ambiguous. CDR1 is LGHDT, CDR2 YNNKEL, per germline (reference sequence). The CDR3 sequence is 11 residues long. V shed 8 bases and J shed 5 bases, with 9 bases lying between them. Here the CDR3 DNA reads TGTGCCAGCCGTACTTATGAGACCCAGTACTTC. This encodes CASRTYETQYF.

The V and J genes are TRBV4-1 and TRBJ1-5; no reliable D call. V was shortened by 4 bases and J by 3 bases, with 7 bases between the two germline ends. The CDR3 extends over 13 amino acids. The germline V gene has CDR1 MGHRA and CDR2 YSYEKL. The CDR3 DNA follows: TGCGCCAGCAGCCCCCAAATCAATCAGCCCCAGCATTTT. This gives the protein CASSPQINQPQHF.

A few counts support this clone. The rearrangement joins TRBV20-1 to TRBJ2-2, with 8 bases aligning to TRBD2. J lost 4 bases, V lost 3 bases, and 7 bases had no gene match. The CDR3 has 15 residues. Germline CDR1 reads DFQATT; CDR2 reads SNEGSKA (reference sequence). The CDR3 bases are TGCAGTGCTAGTAGCACTAGCGGAGTCACCGGGGAGCTGTTTTTT. Protein product: CSASSTSGVTGELFF.

As concerns this clone: This sample also contains other DNA sequences that code for the same CDR3. The J gene is TRBJ1-2, the V gene TRBV20-1; D gene unclear. The germline V gene encodes CDR1 DFQATT and CDR2 SNEGSKA (reference sequence). The CDR3 has 11 residues. V dropped 3 bases and J dropped 8 bases, with 10 bases sitting between them. CDR3 nucleotides: TGCAGTGCTAGTCGTGGGGAAGGCTACACCTTC. Translated: CSASRGEGYTF.

V is TRBV19 and J is TRBJ1-1; a possible D gene is TRBD1 (6 bases). CDR3 length equals 13 residues. Germline values: CDR1 LNHDA, CDR2 SQIVND (reference sequence). Trimming pared 7 bases from V and 4 bases from J, leaving 13 bases between. The DNA for the CDR3 is TGTGCCAGTAAAGGGGGGTGGGGCACTGAAGCTTTCTTT. Amino acid sequence: CASKGGWGTEAFF.

J is TRBJ1-1 and V is TRBV7-9; no clear D. The CDR3 is 12 residues long. The V gene's germline CDR1 is SEHNR and CDR2 FQNEAQ (reference sequence). Between the trimmed V and J ends, which lost 5 bases and 5 bases, there was a span of 9 bases. DNA of the CDR3: TGTGCCAGCAGCCCGATAGGGACTGAAGCTTTCTTT. Translation gives CASSPIGTEAFF.

This clone occurred a few times. The chain has TRBV29-1 and TRBJ2-7; 9 nucleotides align to TRBD2. The germline V gene has CDR1 SQVTM and CDR2 ANQGSEA. With 5 bases clipped from V and 5 bases from J, the junction kept 10 bases outside the gene matches. The CDR3 length is 14 residues. CDR3 coding DNA: TGCAGCGTTCGTATCGGGGTAGCGGGGGACGAGCAGTACTTC. This gives the protein CSVRIGVAGDEQYF.

This rearrangement joins TRBV20-1 to TRBJ2-2, with TRBD1 matching over 11 bases. Germline lookup yields CDR1 DFQATT and CDR2 SNEGSKA (reference sequence). V lost 3 bases and J lost 7; bases outside the gene matches: 7. CDR3 length equals 15 residues. The CDR3 bases are TGCAGTGCTAGTGCGGGGACAGGGGGAGTCGGGGAGCTGTTTTTT. Amino acids: CSASAGTGGVGELFF.

This clone appeared once. This chain links TRBV7-3 with TRBJ2-3, with 7 nucleotides matching TRBD2. This CDR3 spans 16 amino acids. The V gene's germline CDR1 is SGHTA and CDR2 FQGTGA. V lost 4 bases and J lost 1; bases outside the gene matches: 8. CDR3 sequence (DNA): TGTGCCAGCAGCTCCCTGGAGGCGGGGGGCACAGATACGCAGTATTTT. It yields the protein CASSSLEAGGTDTQYF. Based on the CDR3 plus reference TRBV7-3 and TRBJ2-3, the full variable domain is GAGVSQTPSNKVTEKGKYVELRCDPISGHTALYWYRQSLGQGPEFLIYFQGTGAADDSGLPNDRFFAVRPEGSVSTLKIQRTERGDSAVYLCASSSLEAGGTDTQYFGPGTRLTVL.

The V gene is TRBV5-8, the J gene TRBJ2-3; 11 bases are a match to TRBD2. J was trimmed by 2 bases and V by 7 bases; bases with no gene match: 12. Germline V CDR1 and CDR2: SGHTS, YDEGEE. This CDR3 comprises 17 residues. Here the CDR3 reads CASPSGLAGEDTDTQYF. As DNA, the CDR3 is TGTGCCAGCCCTTCCGGACTAGCGGGCGAGGACACAGATACGCAGTATTTT.